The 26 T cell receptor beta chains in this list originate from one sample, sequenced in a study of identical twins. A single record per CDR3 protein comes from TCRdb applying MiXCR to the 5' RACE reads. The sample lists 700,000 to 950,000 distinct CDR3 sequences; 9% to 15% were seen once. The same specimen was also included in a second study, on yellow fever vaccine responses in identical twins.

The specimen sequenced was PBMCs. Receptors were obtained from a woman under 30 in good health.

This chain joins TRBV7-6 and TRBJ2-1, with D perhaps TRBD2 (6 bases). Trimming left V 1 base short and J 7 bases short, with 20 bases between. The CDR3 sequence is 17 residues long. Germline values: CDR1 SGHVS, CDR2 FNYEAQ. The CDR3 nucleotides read TGTGCCAGCAGCTTAGGGGCCGGAGGAGGGTTTGGTAATGAGCAGTTCTTC. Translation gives CASSLGAGGGFGNEQFF.

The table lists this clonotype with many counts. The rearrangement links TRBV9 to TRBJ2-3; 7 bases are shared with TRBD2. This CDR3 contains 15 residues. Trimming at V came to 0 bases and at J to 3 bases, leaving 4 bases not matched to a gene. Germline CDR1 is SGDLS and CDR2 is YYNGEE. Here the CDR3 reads CASSVDGRETDTQYF. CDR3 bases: TGTGCCAGCAGCGTAGATGGGCGGGAGACAGATACGCAGTATTTT.

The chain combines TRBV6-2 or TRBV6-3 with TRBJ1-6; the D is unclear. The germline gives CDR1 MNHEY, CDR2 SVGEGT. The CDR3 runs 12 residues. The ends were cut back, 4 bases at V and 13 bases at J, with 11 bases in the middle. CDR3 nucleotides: TGTGCCAGCAGTTTCCGACTCCTGCCCCTCCACTTT. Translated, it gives CASSFRLLPLHF.

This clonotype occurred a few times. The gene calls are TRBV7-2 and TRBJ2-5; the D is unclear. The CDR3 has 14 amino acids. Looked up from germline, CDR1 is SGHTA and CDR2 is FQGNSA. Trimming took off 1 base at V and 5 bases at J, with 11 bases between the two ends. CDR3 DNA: TGTGCCAGCAGCTTAGGGGTGCAGTGGGAGACCCAGTACTTC. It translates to CASSLGVQWETQYF.

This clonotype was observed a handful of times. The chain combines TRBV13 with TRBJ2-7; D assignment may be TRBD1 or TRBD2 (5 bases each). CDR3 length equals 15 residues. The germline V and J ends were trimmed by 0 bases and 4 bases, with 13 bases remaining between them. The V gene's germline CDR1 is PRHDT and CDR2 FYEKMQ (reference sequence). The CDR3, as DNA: TGTGCCAGCAGCTTAGGGTCTAGGGGAGATTACGAGCAGTACTTC. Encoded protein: CASSLGSRGDYEQYF. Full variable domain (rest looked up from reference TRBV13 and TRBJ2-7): AAGVIQSPRHLIKEKRETATLKCYPIPRHDTVYWYQQGPGQDPQFLISFYEKMQSDKGSIPDRFSAQQFSDYHSELNMSSLELGDSALYFCASSLGSRGDYEQYFGPGTRLTVT.

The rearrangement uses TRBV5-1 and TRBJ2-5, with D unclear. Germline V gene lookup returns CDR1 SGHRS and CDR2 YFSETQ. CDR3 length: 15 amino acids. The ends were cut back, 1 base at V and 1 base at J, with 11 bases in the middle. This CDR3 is CASSLHATLQETQYF. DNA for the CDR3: TGCGCCAGCAGCTTGCACGCTACCCTCCAAGAGACCCAGTACTTC.

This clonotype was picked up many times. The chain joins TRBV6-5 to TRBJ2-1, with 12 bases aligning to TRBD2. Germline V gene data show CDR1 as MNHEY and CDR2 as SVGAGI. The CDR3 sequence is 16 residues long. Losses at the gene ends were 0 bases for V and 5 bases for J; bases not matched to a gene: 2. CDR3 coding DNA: TGTGCCAGCAGTTACTCGAGGACTAGCGGGGACAATGAGCAGTTCTTC. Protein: CASSYSRTSGDNEQFF.

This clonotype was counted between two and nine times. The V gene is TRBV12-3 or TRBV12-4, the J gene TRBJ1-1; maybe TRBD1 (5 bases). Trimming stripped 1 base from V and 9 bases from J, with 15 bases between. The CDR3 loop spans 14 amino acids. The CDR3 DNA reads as TGTGCCAGCAGTTTAGAGTATTCGACAGCGAAAGCTTTCTTT. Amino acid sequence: CASSLEYSTAKAFF.

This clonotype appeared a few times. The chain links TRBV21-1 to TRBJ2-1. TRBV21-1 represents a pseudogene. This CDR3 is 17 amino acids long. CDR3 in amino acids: CASSKGDPPSSYNEQFF. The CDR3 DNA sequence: TGTGCCAGCAGCAAAGGGGATCCACCCAGCTCCTACAATGAGCAGTTCTTC.

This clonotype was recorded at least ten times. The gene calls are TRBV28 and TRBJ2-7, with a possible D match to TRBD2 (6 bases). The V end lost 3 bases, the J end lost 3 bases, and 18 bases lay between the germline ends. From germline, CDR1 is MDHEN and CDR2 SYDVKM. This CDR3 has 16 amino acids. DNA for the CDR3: TGTGCCAGCAGTTTGGGCGGGATCGGAGCTAACTACGAGCAGTACTTC. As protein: CASSLGGIGANYEQYF.

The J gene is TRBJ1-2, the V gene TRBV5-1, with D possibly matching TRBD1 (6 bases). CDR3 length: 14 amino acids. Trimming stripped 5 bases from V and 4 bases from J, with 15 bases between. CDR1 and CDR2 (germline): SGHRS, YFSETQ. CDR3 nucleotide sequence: TGCGCCAGCAGTGAAGGGGGGTCCTTCTATGGCTACACCTTC. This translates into CASSEGGSFYGYTF.

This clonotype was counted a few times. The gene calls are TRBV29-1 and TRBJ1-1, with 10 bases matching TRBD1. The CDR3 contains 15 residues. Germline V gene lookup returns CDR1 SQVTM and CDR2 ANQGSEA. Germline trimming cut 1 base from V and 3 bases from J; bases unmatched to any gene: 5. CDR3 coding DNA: TGCAGCGTTGAAGGGACAGGGGGTAGACACACTGAAGCTTTCTTT. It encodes CSVEGTGGRHTEAFF.

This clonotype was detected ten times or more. CDR3: CASSYSLAQGNEQFF. As DNA, the CDR3 is TGTGCCAGCAGTTACTCTCTTGCACAGGGCAATGAGCAGTTCTTC. The chain has TRBV6-5 and TRBJ2-1, with D perhaps TRBD1 (6 bases). V lost 0 bases, J lost 6 bases, and 12 bases lay in between. The CDR3 is 15 amino acids. In germline, CDR1 is MNHEY, CDR2 SVGAGI.

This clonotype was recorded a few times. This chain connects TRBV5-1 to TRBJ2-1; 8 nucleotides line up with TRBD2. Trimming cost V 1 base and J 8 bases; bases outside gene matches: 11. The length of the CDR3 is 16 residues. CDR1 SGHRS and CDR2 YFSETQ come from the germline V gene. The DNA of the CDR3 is TGCGCCAGCAGCTTGTCGCGTACGGGGGGGCTCCATGAGCAGTTCTTC. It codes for CASSLSRTGGLHEQFF. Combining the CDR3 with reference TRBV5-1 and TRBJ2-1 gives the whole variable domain KAGVTQTPRYLIKTRGQQVTLSCSPISGHRSVSWYQQTPGQGLQFLFEYFSETQRNKGNFPGRFSGRQFSNSRSEMNVSTLELGDSALYLCASSLSRTGGLHEQFFGPGTRLTVL.

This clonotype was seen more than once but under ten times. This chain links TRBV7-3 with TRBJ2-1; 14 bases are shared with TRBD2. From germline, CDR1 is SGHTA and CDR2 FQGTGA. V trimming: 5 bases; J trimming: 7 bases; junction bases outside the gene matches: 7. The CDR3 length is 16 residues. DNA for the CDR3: TGTGCCAGCAGCATATCGGGACTAGCGGGAGTTAATGAGCAGTTCTTC. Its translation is CASSISGLAGVNEQFF. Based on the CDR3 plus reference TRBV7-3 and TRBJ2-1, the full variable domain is GAGVSQTPSNKVTEKGKYVELRCDPISGHTALYWYRQSLGQGPEFLIYFQGTGAADDSGLPNDRFFAVRPEGSVSTLKIQRTERGDSAVYLCASSISGLAGVNEQFFGPGTRLTVL.

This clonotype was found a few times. DNA for the CDR3: TGTGCCAGCAGCTTGGCCCAGCGTTTGAACACTGAAGCTTTCTTT. This gives the protein CASSLAQRLNTEAFF. The chain couples TRBV5-5 to TRBJ1-1; no definite D call. The CDR3 length is 15 residues. V lost 0 bases, J lost 0 bases, and 9 bases lay in between. Germline V gene lookup returns CDR1 SGHKS and CDR2 YYEKEE (reference sequence).

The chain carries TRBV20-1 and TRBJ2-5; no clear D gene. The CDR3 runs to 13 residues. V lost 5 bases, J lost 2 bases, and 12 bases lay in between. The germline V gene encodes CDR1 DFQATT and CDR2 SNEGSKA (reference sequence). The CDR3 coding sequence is TGCAGTGCTTTGAAGACCGAACAAGAGACCCAGTACTTC. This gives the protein CSALKTEQETQYF.

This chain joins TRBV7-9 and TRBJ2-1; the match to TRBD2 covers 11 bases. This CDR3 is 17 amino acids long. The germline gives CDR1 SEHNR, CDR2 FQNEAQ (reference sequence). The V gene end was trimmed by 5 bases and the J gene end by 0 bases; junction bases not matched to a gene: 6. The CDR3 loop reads CASSDGTSGLSYNEQFF. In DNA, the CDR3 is TGTGCCAGCAGCGATGGGACTAGCGGACTCTCCTACAATGAGCAGTTCTTC. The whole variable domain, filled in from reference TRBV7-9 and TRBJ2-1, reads DTGVSQNPRHKITKRGQNVTFRCDPISEHNRLYWYRQTLGQGPEFLTYFQNEAQLEKSRLLSDRFSAERPKGSFSTLEIQRTEQGDSAMYLCASSDGTSGLSYNEQFFGPGTRLTVL.

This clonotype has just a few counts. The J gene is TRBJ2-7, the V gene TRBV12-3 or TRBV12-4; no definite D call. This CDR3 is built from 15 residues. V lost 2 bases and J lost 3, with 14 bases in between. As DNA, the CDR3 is TGTGCCAGCAGTTTAATGGTTAGATCCAGCTACGAGCAGTACTTC. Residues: CASSLMVRSSYEQYF.

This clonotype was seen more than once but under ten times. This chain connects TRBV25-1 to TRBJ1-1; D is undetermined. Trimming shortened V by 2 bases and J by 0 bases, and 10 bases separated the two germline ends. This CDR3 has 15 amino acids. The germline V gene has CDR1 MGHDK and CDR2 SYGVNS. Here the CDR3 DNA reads TGTGCCAGCAGTGAAGGGCAGGTTTTGAACACTGAAGCTTTCTTT. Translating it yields CASSEGQVLNTEAFF.

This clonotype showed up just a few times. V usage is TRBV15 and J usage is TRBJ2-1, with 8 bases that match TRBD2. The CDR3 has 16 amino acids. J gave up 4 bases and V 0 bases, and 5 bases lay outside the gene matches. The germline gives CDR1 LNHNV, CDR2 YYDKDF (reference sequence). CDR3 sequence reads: CATSRERGGIYNEQFF. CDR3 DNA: TGTGCCACCAGCAGAGAACGGGGGGGAATATACAATGAGCAGTTCTTC.

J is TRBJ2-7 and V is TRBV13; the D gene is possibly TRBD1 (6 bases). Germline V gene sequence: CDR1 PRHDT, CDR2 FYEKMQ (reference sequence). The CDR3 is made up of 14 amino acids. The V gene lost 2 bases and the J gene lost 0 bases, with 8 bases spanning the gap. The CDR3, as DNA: TGTGCCAGCAGCTTACGAGGGGGCTCCTACGAGCAGTACGTC. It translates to CASSLRGGSYEQYV.

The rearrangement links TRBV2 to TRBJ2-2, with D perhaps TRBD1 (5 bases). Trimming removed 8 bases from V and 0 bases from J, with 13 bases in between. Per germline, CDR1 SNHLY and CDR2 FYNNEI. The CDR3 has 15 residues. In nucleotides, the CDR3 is TGTGCCAGCTTCCAGGGCCGGGCGAACACCGGGGAGCTGTTTTTT. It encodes CASFQGRANTGELFF.

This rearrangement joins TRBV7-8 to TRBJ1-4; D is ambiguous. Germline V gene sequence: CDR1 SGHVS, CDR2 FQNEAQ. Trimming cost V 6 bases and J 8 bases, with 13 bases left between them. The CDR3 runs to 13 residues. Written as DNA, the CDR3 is TGTGCCAGCAGTTGGGGTCTTTGGGAAAAACTGTTTTTT. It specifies CASSWGLWEKLFF.

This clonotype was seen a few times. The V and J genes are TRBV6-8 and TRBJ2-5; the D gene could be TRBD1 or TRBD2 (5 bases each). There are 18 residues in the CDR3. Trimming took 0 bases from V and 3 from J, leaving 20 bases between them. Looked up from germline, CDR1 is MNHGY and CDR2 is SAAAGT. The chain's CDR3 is CASSYSRDGQFREETQYF. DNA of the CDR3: TGTGCCAGCAGTTACTCCCGGGACGGACAATTTCGGGAAGAGACCCAGTACTTC.

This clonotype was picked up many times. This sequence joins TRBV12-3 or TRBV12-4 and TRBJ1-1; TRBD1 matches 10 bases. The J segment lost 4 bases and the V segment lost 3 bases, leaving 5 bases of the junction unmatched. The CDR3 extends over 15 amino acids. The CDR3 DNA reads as TGTGCCAGCAGTTTTTTCGGGACAGGGGTCACTGAAGCTTTCTTT. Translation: CASSFFGTGVTEAFF.